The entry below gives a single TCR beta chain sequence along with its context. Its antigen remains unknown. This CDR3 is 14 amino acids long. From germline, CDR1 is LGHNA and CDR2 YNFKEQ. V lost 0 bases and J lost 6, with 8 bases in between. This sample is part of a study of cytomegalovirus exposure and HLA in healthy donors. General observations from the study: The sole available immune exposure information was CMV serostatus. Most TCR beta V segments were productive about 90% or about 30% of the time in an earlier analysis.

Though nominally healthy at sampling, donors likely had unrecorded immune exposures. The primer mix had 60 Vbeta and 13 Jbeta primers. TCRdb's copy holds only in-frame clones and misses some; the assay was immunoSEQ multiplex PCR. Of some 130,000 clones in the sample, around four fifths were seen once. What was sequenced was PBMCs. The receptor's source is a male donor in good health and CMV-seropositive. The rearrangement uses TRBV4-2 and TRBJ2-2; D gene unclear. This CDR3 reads CASSQDQEAGELFF. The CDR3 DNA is TGTGCCAGCAGCCAAGATCAAGAGGCCGGGGAGCTGTTTTTT.